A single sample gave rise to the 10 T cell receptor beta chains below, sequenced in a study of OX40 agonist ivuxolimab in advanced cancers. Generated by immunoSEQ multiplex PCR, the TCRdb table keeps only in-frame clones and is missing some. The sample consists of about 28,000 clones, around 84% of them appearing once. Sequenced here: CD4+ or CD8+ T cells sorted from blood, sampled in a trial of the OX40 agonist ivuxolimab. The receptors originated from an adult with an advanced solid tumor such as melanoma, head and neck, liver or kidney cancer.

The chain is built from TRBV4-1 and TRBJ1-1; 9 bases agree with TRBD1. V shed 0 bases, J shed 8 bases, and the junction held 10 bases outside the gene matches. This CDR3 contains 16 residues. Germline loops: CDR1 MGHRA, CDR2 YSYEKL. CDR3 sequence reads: CASSQEPGQGGLEAFF. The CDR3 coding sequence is TGCGCCAGCAGCCAAGAACCGGGACAGGGTGGTTTAGAAGCTTTCTTT.

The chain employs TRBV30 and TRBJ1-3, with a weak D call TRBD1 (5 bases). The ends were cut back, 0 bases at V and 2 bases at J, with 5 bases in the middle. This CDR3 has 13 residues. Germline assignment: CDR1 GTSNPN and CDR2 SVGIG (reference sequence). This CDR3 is CAWSVGPGNTIYF. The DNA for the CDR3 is TGTGCCTGGAGTGTGGGGCCTGGAAACACCATATATTTT.

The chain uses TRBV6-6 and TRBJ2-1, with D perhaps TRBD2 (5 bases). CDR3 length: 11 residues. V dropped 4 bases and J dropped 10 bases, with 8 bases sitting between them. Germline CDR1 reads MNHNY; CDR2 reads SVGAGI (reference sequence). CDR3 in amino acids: CASSFPGEQFF. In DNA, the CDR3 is TGTGCCAGCAGTTTCCCGGGGGAGCAGTTCTTC.

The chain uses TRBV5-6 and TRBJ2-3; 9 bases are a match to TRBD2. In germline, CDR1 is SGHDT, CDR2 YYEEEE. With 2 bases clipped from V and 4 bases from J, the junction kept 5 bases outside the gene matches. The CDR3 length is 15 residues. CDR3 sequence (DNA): TGTGCCAGCAGCTTCTTAGCGGGAGCAGCAGATACGCAGTATTTT. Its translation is CASSFLAGAADTQYF.

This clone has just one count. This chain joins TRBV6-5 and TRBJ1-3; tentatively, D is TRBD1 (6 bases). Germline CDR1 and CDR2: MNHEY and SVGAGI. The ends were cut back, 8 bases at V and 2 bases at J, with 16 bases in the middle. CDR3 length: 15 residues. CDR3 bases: TGTGCCAGCTACGAAACAGGGTTAACTGGAAACACCATATATTTT. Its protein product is CASYETGLTGNTIYF.

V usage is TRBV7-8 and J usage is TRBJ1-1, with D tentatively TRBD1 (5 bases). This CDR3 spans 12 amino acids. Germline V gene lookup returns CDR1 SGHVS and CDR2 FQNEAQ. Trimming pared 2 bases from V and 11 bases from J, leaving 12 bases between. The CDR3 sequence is CASSLNSGDAFF. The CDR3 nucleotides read TGTGCCAGCAGCTTAAATTCCGGGGACGCTTTCTTT.

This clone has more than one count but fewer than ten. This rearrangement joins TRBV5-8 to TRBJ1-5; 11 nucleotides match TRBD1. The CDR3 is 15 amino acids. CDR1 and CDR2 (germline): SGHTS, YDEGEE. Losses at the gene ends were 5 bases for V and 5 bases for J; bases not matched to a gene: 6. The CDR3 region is CASSAGTGGYQPQHF. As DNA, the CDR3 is TGTGCCAGCAGTGCCGGGACAGGGGGGTATCAGCCCCAGCATTTT. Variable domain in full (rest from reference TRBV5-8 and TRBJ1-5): EAGVTQSPTHLIKTRGQQATLRCSPISGHTSVYWYQQALGLGLQFLLWYDEGEERNRGNFPPRFSGRQFPNYSSELNVNALELEDSALYLCASSAGTGGYQPQHFGDGTRLSIL.

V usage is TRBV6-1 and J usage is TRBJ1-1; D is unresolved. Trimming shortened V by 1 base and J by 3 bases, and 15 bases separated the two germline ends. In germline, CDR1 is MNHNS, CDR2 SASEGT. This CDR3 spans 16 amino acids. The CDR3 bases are TGTGCCAGCAGTGAAGGGAACTGGGCCGGGGACACTGAAGCTTTCTTT. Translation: CASSEGNWAGDTEAFF.

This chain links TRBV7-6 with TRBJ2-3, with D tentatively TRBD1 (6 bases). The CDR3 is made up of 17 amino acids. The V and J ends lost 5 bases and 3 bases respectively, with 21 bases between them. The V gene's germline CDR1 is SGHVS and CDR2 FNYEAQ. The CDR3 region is CASSLNRGTSLTDTQYF. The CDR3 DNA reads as TGTGCCAGCAGCCTAAATAGGGGGACATCTTTGACAGATACGCAGTATTTT.

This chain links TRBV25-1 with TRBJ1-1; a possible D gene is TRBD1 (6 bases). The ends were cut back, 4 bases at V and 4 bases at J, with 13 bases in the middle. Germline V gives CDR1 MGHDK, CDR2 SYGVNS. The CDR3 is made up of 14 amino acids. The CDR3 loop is CASSGAPGATEAFF. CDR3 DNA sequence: TGTGCCAGCAGTGGGGCTCCAGGGGCCACTGAAGCTTTCTTT.